The rows below give T cell receptor beta chains drawn from one sample of a study of cytomegalovirus exposure and HLA in healthy donors. Repertoires were generated with immunoSEQ multiplex PCR, while TCRdb's copy carries only in-frame clones and drops some. The profile covers roughly 90,000 clones, with roughly 92% appearing a single time and around 1.1% taken by the ten largest. Sequenced material: PBMCs. All receptors derive from a woman aged 25 to 39 in good health and CMV-seropositive. The CDR3 runs from the conserved cysteine through the conserved F or W. D genes are given only for firm matches. For some rows the clone size is stated as once, few or many, or as a class when expanded; others skip it.

length: 18; J: TRBJ2-5; D: TRBD1; size: NA; V: TRBV19; CDR3: CASSIGVLPGTVQETQYF; DNA: TGTGCCAGTAGTATAGGGGTGCTTCCCGGGACAGTACAAGAGACCCAGTACTTC
length: 15; J: TRBJ2-5; D: TRBD1; size: NA; V: TRBV7-7; CDR3: CASSSSRDSGSAQYF; DNA: TGTGCCAGCAGCTCAAGCAGGGACAGTGGTTCGGCCCAGTACTTC
length: 15; J: TRBJ2-7; D: NA; size: once; V: TRBV6-6; CDR3: CASPDDRSISYEQYF; DNA: TGTGCCAGCCCGGACGACAGATCGATCTCCTACGAGCAGTACTTC
length: 15; J: TRBJ2-2; D: TRBD2; size: few; V: TRBV6-1; CDR3: CASMGTSGRAWELFF; DNA: TGTGCCAGCATGGGGACTAGCGGGAGGGCTTGGGAGCTGTTTTTT
length: 14; J: TRBJ2-7; D: TRBD2; size: once; V: TRBV28; CDR3: CASSSYVGLALQYF; DNA: TGTGCCAGCAGTTCCTATGTAGGACTAGCGTTACAGTACTTC
length: 14; J: TRBJ2-5; D: NA; size: NA; V: TRBV28; CDR3: CASSLWEIPETQYF; DNA: TGTGCCAGCAGTTTGTGGGAGATCCCAGAGACCCAGTACTTC
length: 15; J: TRBJ2-6; D: TRBD1; size: NA; V: TRBV9; CDR3: CASGQGALGANVLTF; DNA: TGTGCCAGCGGACAGGGGGCGCTTGGGGCCAACGTCCTGACTTTC
length: 15; J: TRBJ1-5; D: NA; size: NA; V: TRBV15; CDR3: CATSRPPGGHQPQHF; DNA: TGTGCCACCAGCAGACCCCCCGGGGGTCACCAGCCCCAGCATTTT
length: 15; J: TRBJ1-1; D: TRBD1; size: NA; V: TRBV4-1; CDR3: CASSHPRQGPTEAFF; DNA: TGCGCCAGCAGCCATCCCCGACAGGGTCCCACTGAAGCTTTCTTT
length: 17; J: TRBJ2-2; D: TRBD2; size: NA; V: TRBV9; CDR3: CASSVGGLAGVPGELFF; DNA: TGTGCCAGCAGCGTAGGGGGTCTAGCGGGAGTTCCCGGGGAGCTGTTTTTT
length: 15; J: TRBJ2-4; D: TRBD2; size: NA; V: TRBV7-2; CDR3: CASSLTGGPGDIQYF; DNA: TGTGCCAGCAGCTTAACGGGAGGGCCCGGGGACATTCAGTACTTC
length: 15; J: TRBJ2-7; D: TRBD2; size: NA; V: TRBV28; CDR3: CASRPLTSGSLEQYF; DNA: TGTGCCAGCAGACCTCTGACTAGCGGGAGTCTCGAGCAGTACTTC
length: 18; J: TRBJ2-1; D: TRBD2; size: NA; V: TRBV10-3; CDR3: CAISATSGSQGWGNEQFF; DNA: TGTGCCATCAGTGCTACTAGCGGGAGTCAAGGGTGGGGCAATGAGCAGTTCTTC
length: 17; J: TRBJ1-1; D: TRBD1; size: NA; V: TRBV15; CDR3: CATSRVPGTGTNTEAFF; DNA: TGTGCCACCAGCAGAGTGCCTGGGACAGGGACAAACACTGAAGCTTTCTTT
length: 14; J: TRBJ1-1; D: NA; size: NA; V: TRBV19; CDR3: CASSIIRGNTEAFF; DNA: TGTGCCAGTAGTATAATCCGAGGGAACACTGAAGCTTTCTTT
length: 15; J: TRBJ2-7; D: TRBD1; size: NA; V: TRBV6-5; CDR3: CASSSPGQGGYEQYF; DNA: TGTGCCAGCAGTTCTCCGGGACAGGGAGGATACGAGCAGTACTTC
length: 16; J: TRBJ1-5; D: NA; size: NA; V: TRBV15; CDR3: CATRLNTIWGDQPQHF; DNA: TGTGCCACCCGACTAAACACGATCTGGGGGGATCAGCCCCAGCATTTT
length: 14; J: TRBJ2-1; D: NA; size: NA; V: TRBV12-2; CDR3: CASRVRSPYNEQFF; DNA: TGTGCAAGTCGCGTCAGGTCGCCCTACAATGAGCAGTTCTTC
length: 14; J: TRBJ2-5; D: TRBD2; size: NA; V: TRBV28; CDR3: CASKWGGSLETQYF; DNA: TGTGCCAGCAAGTGGGGCGGGAGTTTGGAGACCCAGTACTTC
length: 18; J: TRBJ2-1; D: TRBD2; size: once; V: TRBV5-1; CDR3: CASSGGLAGSSSYNEQFF; DNA: TGCGCCAGCAGCGGAGGACTAGCGGGATCCAGCTCCTACAATGAGCAGTTCTTC
length: 15; J: TRBJ1-2; D: NA; size: NA; V: TRBV15; CDR3: CATSRFEVANYGYTF; DNA: TGTGCCACCAGCAGATTTGAGGTTGCTAACTATGGCTACACCTTC
length: 15; J: TRBJ1-1; D: NA; size: NA; V: TRBV28; CDR3: CASSPLDRLNTEAFF; DNA: TGTGCCAGCAGTCCGCTCGACAGGCTAAACACTGAAGCTTTCTTT
length: 15; J: TRBJ2-1; D: NA; size: NA; V: TRBV5-5; CDR3: CASSPVGVSYNEQFF; DNA: TGTGCCAGCAGCCCTGTCGGGGTTTCCTACAATGAGCAGTTCTTC